The 17 T cell receptor beta chains presented below share a single source sample, sequenced in a study of beta chain features in type 1 diabetes. Findings and caveats of the study: For Type 1 diabetes patients, all four CD4+ subsets carried TCRB CDR3s that were moderately but significantly shorter.

Their specific antigens are unknown. Sequencing targeted expressed TCRB transcripts, as all isolated RNA had been reverse transcribed. The method was immunoSEQ multiplex PCR; TCRdb's version includes in-frame clones alone and lacks a portion of them. This table holds about 300,000 clones, roughly 13% found once. Sequencing was carried out using naive CD4+ T cells from blood. These receptors were obtained from a woman aged 18-30 years with type 1 diabetes.

The genes are TRBV5-4 and TRBJ2-1; D remains ambiguous. The germline V gene has CDR1 SGHNT and CDR2 YYREEE (reference sequence). Trimming pared 0 bases from V and 8 bases from J, leaving 6 bases between. CDR3 length: 12 amino acids. Here the CDR3 DNA reads TGTGCCAGCAGCTTGGTATTCGATGAGCAGTTCTTC. This sequence encodes CASSLVFDEQFF.

This clone has only a few counts. The genes are TRBV28 and TRBJ1-2, with TRBD1 matching over 7 bases. Germline V gene sequence: CDR1 MDHEN, CDR2 SYDVKM. The J segment lost 9 bases and the V segment lost 6 bases, leaving 10 bases of the junction unmatched. The CDR3 runs to 13 residues. DNA of the CDR3: TGTGCCAGCAGGACCGGGACAGTGGGCAGCTACACCTTC. Translated: CASRTGTVGSYTF.

Only a few counts were recorded for this clone. This sequence joins TRBV9 and TRBJ1-2; D ambiguous. This CDR3 has 14 residues. Germline CDR1 SGDLS, CDR2 YYNGEE. Trimming removed 1 base from V and 2 bases from J, with 9 bases in between. The CDR3 nucleotides are TGTGCCAGCAGCGTAAGAGGAGGCAACTATGGCTACACCTTC. Amino acids: CASSVRGGNYGYTF.

This clone was seen a handful of times. In DNA, the CDR3 is TGTGCCAGCAGCCCCCGTCAGAGGACGGGGGAGACCCAGTACTTC. Translation: CASSPRQRTGETQYF. The chain employs TRBV11-2 and TRBJ2-5, with D possibly being TRBD2 (5 bases). Between the trimmed V and J ends, which lost 5 bases and 5 bases, there was a span of 18 bases. Germline loops: CDR1 SGHAT, CDR2 FQNNGV. This CDR3 is built from 15 residues.

CDR3 in amino acids: CASSRGPSTDTQYF. CDR3 sequence (DNA): TGTGCCAGCAGCAGGGGGCCTAGCACAGATACGCAGTATTTT. V and J are TRBV6-6 and TRBJ2-3; TRBD1 matches 8 bases. Per the germline V gene, CDR1 is MNHNY and CDR2 is SVGAGI (reference sequence). This CDR3 has 14 residues. Trimming took 6 bases from V and 0 from J; bases not matched to a gene: 2.

The rearrangement joins TRBV7-9 to TRBJ2-1, with 9 bases identical to TRBD2. The trim removed 7 bases at V and 2 bases at J, leaving 15 bases unmatched. Germline V lookup: CDR1 SEHNR, CDR2 FQNEAQ (reference sequence). This CDR3 contains 18 residues. The CDR3 spells CASTPLRASGIPYNEQFF. The CDR3 DNA sequence: TGTGCCAGCACCCCCCTCAGGGCTAGCGGGATCCCCTACAATGAGCAGTTCTTC.

This clone was counted a few times. The chain links TRBV7-2 to TRBJ2-3; D gene uncertain. CDR3 length equals 12 residues. V was shortened by 1 base and J by 7 bases, with 6 bases between the two germline ends. Germline values: CDR1 SGHTA, CDR2 FQGNSA. CDR3 in amino acids: CASSLELYTQYF. The CDR3 DNA reads as TGTGCCAGCAGCTTAGAACTTTATACGCAGTATTTT.

V is TRBV30 and J is TRBJ2-7; 12 positions match TRBD1. Germline V CDR1 and CDR2: GTSNPN, SVGIG (reference sequence). J gave up 5 bases and V 4 bases, and 9 bases lay outside the gene matches. This CDR3 region has 15 residues. CDR3 DNA sequence: TGTGCCTGGATACGCCGGGACAGGGGGCCCCACGAGCAGTACTTC. The encoded protein is CAWIRRDRGPHEQYF.

The table lists this clone with a few counts. The chain couples TRBV11-2 to TRBJ2-1, with 8 positions matching TRBD1. V lost 5 bases and J lost 4; bases outside the gene matches: 13. Germline CDR1 SGHAT, CDR2 FQNNGV. The CDR3 sequence is 17 residues long. CDR3 residues: CASSQAAQGALYNEQFF. CDR3 nucleotide sequence: TGTGCCAGCAGCCAAGCGGCCCAGGGGGCCTTATACAATGAGCAGTTCTTC.

This clone was found a few times. This chain links TRBV6-5 with TRBJ1-1; D perhaps matches TRBD1 (6 bases). CDR3 length: 13 amino acids. Trimming pared 0 bases from V and 8 bases from J, leaving 10 bases between. Germline lookup yields CDR1 MNHEY and CDR2 SVGAGI. In DNA, the CDR3 is TGTGCCAGCAGTTACTCGCGGGGGCGAGAAGCTTTCTTT. The encoded protein is CASSYSRGREAFF.

The V and J genes are TRBV4-3 and TRBJ1-4; a possible D gene is TRBD1 (6 bases). V lost 4 bases, J lost 8 bases, and 14 bases lay in between. The length of the CDR3 is 14 residues. Germline lookup yields CDR1 LGHNA and CDR2 YSLEER. CDR3 sequence (DNA): TGCGCCAGCAGCCTCGAGGGGGGGATGGAAAAACTGTTTTTT. This gives the protein CASSLEGGMEKLFF.

Only a few counts were recorded for this clone. The chain links TRBV5-1 to TRBJ2-4; D unclear. The CDR3 runs 17 residues. V was trimmed by 0 bases and J by 0 bases, leaving 13 bases between them. Per germline, CDR1 SGHRS and CDR2 YFSETQ. DNA for the CDR3: TGCGCCAGCAGCTTGGCGGGTTCGACGTTAGCCAAAAACATTCAGTACTTC. It codes for CASSLAGSTLAKNIQYF.

The V gene is TRBV4-3, the J gene TRBJ1-4, with D unclear. The germline gives CDR1 LGHNA, CDR2 YSLEER. V lost 1 base and J lost 7, with 16 bases in between. The CDR3 consists of 16 residues. The CDR3 spells CASSQGSSVSGEKLFF. The CDR3 region has the DNA TGCGCCAGCAGCCAAGGTAGTTCGGTCTCGGGTGAAAAACTGTTTTTT.

The J gene is TRBJ2-2, the V gene TRBV28; a weak D match, TRBD1 (6 bases). Germline lookup yields CDR1 MDHEN and CDR2 SYDVKM. This CDR3 has 15 residues. Trimming removed 6 bases at V and 4 bases at J, with 15 bases between. The CDR3: CASSSDRRGTGELFF. CDR3 DNA sequence: TGTGCCAGCAGCTCCGACAGGAGAGGCACCGGGGAGCTGTTTTTT.

This clone showed up just a few times. The CDR3 region is CASSQREGQNEQFF. The CDR3, as DNA: TGTGCCAGCAGCCAGCGGGAGGGCCAGAATGAGCAGTTCTTC. V is TRBV28 and J is TRBJ2-1; 10 bases agree with TRBD2. CDR1 and CDR2 from the germline V gene are MDHEN and SYDVKM. This CDR3 is 14 amino acids long. Trimming at V came to 6 bases and at J to 7 bases, leaving 6 bases not matched to a gene.

This clone was counted only a few times. The rearrangement links TRBV19 to TRBJ2-6; 9 bases agree with TRBD1. The CDR3 length is 19 residues. Unmatched junction bases numbered 10, after V lost 2 bases and J lost 2 bases. The V gene's germline CDR1 is LNHDA and CDR2 SQIVND (reference sequence). The CDR3 is CASSIYRGQGKPGANVLTF. As DNA, the CDR3 is TGTGCCAGTAGTATATACAGAGGACAGGGGAAACCTGGGGCCAACGTCCTGACTTTC.

CDR3: CASSLVRTHPSEAFF. CDR3 nucleotides: TGTGCCAGCAGCTTGGTTAGAACGCACCCTTCTGAAGCTTTCTTT. V is TRBV5-4 and J is TRBJ1-1; no clear D gene. Germline CDR1 and CDR2: SGHNT and YYREEE (reference sequence). The CDR3 loop spans 15 amino acids. Trimming removed 0 bases from V and 6 bases from J, with 15 bases in between.